These 13 T cell receptor beta chains were sequenced from one sample in a study of CD8 T cells in Susac syndrome. RNA, at roughly 0.45 to 1 ug, was reverse transcribed with random hexamers. TCRdb reprocessed the immunoSEQ multiplex PCR reads with MiXCR, giving one entry per CDR3 protein. The sample holds under 350,000 distinct CDR3 sequences, 92% seen once. Sequenced sample: CD4+ T cells from PBMCs. Source of these receptors: a human donor with multiple sclerosis.

The chain is built from TRBV7-2 and TRBJ1-4; TRBD1 is a possible D gene (6 bases). This CDR3 comprises 13 residues. Germline lookup yields CDR1 SGHTA and CDR2 FQGNSA. Trimming left V 5 bases short and J 4 bases short, with 8 bases between. This CDR3 reads CASSPDSNEKLFF. CDR3 DNA: TGTGCCAGCAGCCCGGACAGTAATGAAAAACTGTTTTTT.

V and J are TRBV10-3 and TRBJ2-3; D perhaps matches TRBD2 (5 bases). Trimming removed 4 bases at V and 1 base at J, with 12 bases between. Germline loops: CDR1 ENHRY, CDR2 SYGVKD. This CDR3 is built from 15 residues. The CDR3, as DNA: TGTGCCATCAGTGCTGAAGGGAGAGGCACAGATACGCAGTATTTT. Protein: CAISAEGRGTDTQYF.

This clonotype was counted once. The genes are TRBV20-1 and TRBJ2-3; TRBD2 aligns across 8 bases. The V segment lost 6 bases and the J segment 6 bases; nucleotides outside the gene matches: 14. This CDR3 contains 15 residues. Germline assignment: CDR1 DFQATT and CDR2 SNEGSKA (reference sequence). The CDR3 protein is CSASGGLAVIDTQYF. The DNA for the CDR3 is TGCAGTGCCTCGGGGGGGCTAGCGGTAATTGATACGCAGTATTTT.

V usage is TRBV20-1 and J usage is TRBJ2-3, with unresolved D. Germline loops: CDR1 DFQATT, CDR2 SNEGSKA (reference sequence). CDR3 length equals 11 residues. V was cut by 2 bases and J by 5 bases, with 5 bases left in between. Here the CDR3 DNA reads TGCAGTGCTAGATCCCGAGATACGCAGTATTTT. Its protein is CSARSRDTQYF.

The chain combines TRBV7-2 with TRBJ2-7; 10 positions agree with TRBD2. The V segment lost 1 base and the J segment 4 bases; nucleotides outside the gene matches: 7. Looked up from germline, CDR1 is SGHTA and CDR2 is FQGNSA. This CDR3 is built from 16 residues. CDR3 DNA: TGTGCCAGCAGCTTAGATTGGTCTAGCGGGAGTTACGAGCAGTACTTC. Its protein product is CASSLDWSSGSYEQYF.

The V and J genes are TRBV5-1 and TRBJ1-2; D may be TRBD1 (5 bases). Trimming took off 0 bases at V and 3 bases at J, with 9 bases between the two ends. This CDR3 region has 14 residues. CDR1 is SGHRS, CDR2 YFSETQ, per germline. The CDR3 loop reads CASSLAGGDYGYTF. The CDR3 DNA reads TGCGCCAGCAGCTTGGCCGGGGGGGACTATGGCTACACCTTC.

In DNA form, the CDR3 reads TGTGCCAGCAGCTCGGGGCTTACCTACGAGCAGTACTTC. Its protein is CASSSGLTYEQYF. This rearrangement joins TRBV5-4 to TRBJ2-7, with D possibly being TRBD1 or TRBD2 (5 bases each). The V gene lost 3 bases and the J gene lost 2 bases, with 9 bases spanning the gap. Germline CDR1 reads SGHNT; CDR2 reads YYREEE (reference sequence). There are 13 residues in the CDR3.

J is TRBJ1-3 and V is TRBV19; D call uncertain. Germline loops: CDR1 LNHDA, CDR2 SQIVND (reference sequence). The CDR3 contains 16 residues. With 4 bases removed from V and 0 bases from J, the gap between germline ends came to 13 bases. CDR3 bases: TGTGCCAGTAGTACAAACGACGGACGCTCTGGAAACACCATATATTTT. It specifies CASSTNDGRSGNTIYF.

This clonotype has just one count. The chain employs TRBV5-1 and TRBJ2-3, with a tentative D call TRBD1 (6 bases). Germline CDR1 SGHRS, CDR2 YFSETQ. V was trimmed by 2 bases and J by 4 bases, leaving 17 bases between them. The CDR3 is 16 amino acids. The CDR3 nucleotides are TGCGCCAGCAGCTTTGCAGGGGCGTGGGGAGCAGATACGCAGTATTTT. It translates to CASSFAGAWGADTQYF.

Worth noting for this clonotype: A junction boundary mismatches the germline segment, possibly from a read error. The chain recombines TRBV2 with TRBJ1-1; D gene unclear. The CDR3 covers 13 residues. Looked up from germline, CDR1 is SNHLY and CDR2 is FYNNEI. CDR3 residues: CASKAGTLAGAFF. CDR3 coding DNA: TGTGCCAGCAAGGCAGGAACCCTGGCTGGAGCTTTTTTT.

The chain links TRBV19 to TRBJ2-3, with D hard to call. This CDR3 contains 13 residues. Trimming took 4 bases from V and 6 from J, leaving 11 bases between them. The germline V gene encodes CDR1 LNHDA and CDR2 SQIVND (reference sequence). CDR3 bases: TGTGCCAGTAGTAACGGGCTCCCCGATACGCAGTATTTT. This encodes CASSNGLPDTQYF.

V is TRBV12-3 or TRBV12-4 and J is TRBJ1-2, with 8 bases identical to TRBD1. The trim removed 3 bases at V and 6 bases at J, leaving 15 bases unmatched. There are 17 residues in the CDR3. The CDR3 DNA follows: TGTGCCAGCAGTTTGATGCCTGGGACAGGCCTTCAGGATGGCTACACCTTC. This sequence encodes CASSLMPGTGLQDGYTF.

V and J are TRBV9 and TRBJ2-5; no firm D call. Trimming cost V 1 base and J 5 bases, with 9 bases left between them. Germline lookup yields CDR1 SGDLS and CDR2 YYNGEE. The CDR3 runs to 13 residues. The DNA of the CDR3 is TGTGCCAGCAGCGTATCCCCCGGGGAGACCCAGTACTTC. As protein: CASSVSPGETQYF.